This T cell receptor beta chain was found in a study of OX40 agonist ivuxolimab in advanced cancers. TCRdb's copy holds only in-frame clones and misses some; the assay was immunoSEQ multiplex PCR. The top ten clones hold over 0.75% of a sample with approximately 76,000 clones, about nine tenths of them seen once. The V and J ends lost 2 bases and 5 bases, in that order; junction bases with no gene match: 10. CDR3 size: 17 residues. CDR1 and CDR2 (germline): SGHDT, YYEEEE. Sequenced material: CD4+ or CD8+ T cells sorted from blood, taken in a trial of the OX40 agonist ivuxolimab. The V call is TRBV5-6, the J call TRBJ1-6; 7 bases agree with TRBD1. The clonotype comes from an adult with an advanced solid tumor such as melanoma, head and neck, liver or kidney cancer. CDR3 residues: CASSLDLFTGDNSPLHF. CDR3 nucleotides: TGTGCCAGCAGCTTAGACCTCTTCACAGGGGATAATTCACCCCTCCACTTT.